The source of this T cell receptor (beta chain) is a study of OX40 agonist ivuxolimab in advanced cancers. In the study overall: From roughly 23 to 85 years was the age range, with a mean of roughly 64 years, and 65% to 90% were male. The study's findings and limits: Low normalized clonal expansion also occurred in some nonresponding patients.

The data were produced by immunoSEQ multiplex PCR, yet TCRdb's version contains in-frame clones alone and is incomplete. The sample lists tens of thousands of clones; 80% to 95% were seen once. To note about this clone: Its antigen is not identified.

Systemic immunosuppression or autoimmune disease history was grounds to exclude patients. The CDR3 contains 13 residues. With 3 bases removed from V and 3 bases from J, the gap between germline ends came to 8 bases. CDR1 LNHNV and CDR2 YYDKDF come from the germline V gene (reference sequence). The input for sequencing was CD4+ or CD8+ T cells sorted from blood, taken in a trial of the OX40 agonist ivuxolimab. The chain combines TRBV15 with TRBJ1-1; D remains unclear. The origin of this receptor is an adult with an advanced solid tumor such as melanoma, head and neck, liver or kidney cancer. CDR3 bases: TGTGCCACCAGCAGTCTCCGGGACACTGAAGCTTTCTTT. Its translation: CATSSLRDTEAFF.